These 29 T cell receptor beta chains were all obtained from the same sample, sequenced in a study of T cells in Graves' hyperthyroidism and ophthalmopathy. The investigators amplified TCR beta CDR3 regions from RNA transcripts. The HTBI set primed first-round TCR CDR3 RT-PCR. From the multiplex PCR reads, TCRdb called clonotypes with MiXCR, one entry per CDR3 protein. The table records roughly 520,000 distinct CDR3 sequences, approximately 24% of them present only once. The specimen was blood. Receptors were obtained from a woman under 40 with Graves' ophthalmopathy.

The rearrangement joins TRBV27 to TRBJ1-2; D is perhaps TRBD1 (6 bases). V shed 6 bases and J shed 4 bases, with 21 bases lying between them. CDR3 length: 16 residues. The germline V gene encodes CDR1 MNHEY and CDR2 SMNVEV (reference sequence). The DNA of the CDR3 is TGTGCCAGCAGGCCCGGGAGAGCCGGGGGCCCCTATGGCTACACCTTC. Translation: CASRPGRAGGPYGYTF.

The V and J genes are TRBV6-5 and TRBJ1-1, with D unresolved. Trimming cost V 4 bases and J 7 bases, with 16 bases left between them. Germline values: CDR1 MNHEY, CDR2 SVGAGI. The length of the CDR3 is 14 residues. The CDR3 DNA is TGTGCCAGCAGTTCCTTTCGGGCTTTGAGTGAAGCTTTCTTT. Residues: CASSSFRALSEAFF.

This clonotype showed up just a few times. The chain joins TRBV7-3 to TRBJ2-2; TRBD1 might be the D (5 bases). Germline CDR1 reads SGHTA; CDR2 reads FQGTGA. The germline V and J ends were trimmed by 5 bases and 8 bases, with 12 bases remaining between them. The CDR3 is made up of 13 amino acids. The CDR3 nucleotides read TGTGCCAGCAGCCCACAGGTGGCTGGGGAGCTGTTTTTT. Translation: CASSPQVAGELFF.

This clonotype has a handful of counts. The J gene is TRBJ1-5, the V gene TRBV5-1, with 7 bases that match TRBD1. Germline V gene lookup returns CDR1 SGHRS and CDR2 YFSETQ. The CDR3 extends over 15 amino acids. V trimming: 3 bases; J trimming: 3 bases; junction bases outside the gene matches: 6. This chain's CDR3 is CASSSTTGTNQPQHF. The CDR3 DNA reads TGCGCCAGCAGCTCTACGACAGGGACCAATCAGCCCCAGCATTTT.

This clonotype has a count of ten or more. The genes are TRBV20-1 and TRBJ2-7, with unresolved D. The germline V gene has CDR1 DFQATT and CDR2 SNEGSKA (reference sequence). The V end lost 2 bases, the J end lost 3 bases, and 14 bases lay between the germline ends. This CDR3 spans 14 amino acids. CDR3 in amino acids: CSARHQRSFYEQYF. DNA of the CDR3: TGCAGTGCTAGACACCAGCGATCCTTCTACGAGCAGTACTTC.

This clonotype appeared many times. The chain carries TRBV29-1 and TRBJ1-1, with no clear D. V lost 7 bases, J lost 2 bases, and 17 bases lay in between. CDR1 and CDR2 from the germline V gene are SQVTM and ANQGSEA. This CDR3 contains 14 residues. CDR3 sequence (DNA): TGCAGCGCTCTCAGTCGGTTCTCCAACACTGAAGCTTTCTTT. Its translation is CSALSRFSNTEAFF.

There are many counts of this clonotype. This rearrangement joins TRBV6-2 or TRBV6-3 to TRBJ2-2; D gene ambiguous. CDR1 and CDR2 from the germline V gene are MNHEY and SVGEGT. This CDR3 is 13 amino acids long. Trimming took off 10 bases at V and 0 bases at J, with 9 bases between the two ends. CDR3 nucleotide sequence: TGTGCCATCAGAAGGGCGAACACCGGGGAGCTGTTTTTT. Translation: CAIRRANTGELFF.

This clonotype was detected ten times or more. V and J are TRBV7-2 and TRBJ2-5; tentative D call: TRBD2 (5 bases). V lost 1 base to trimming and J lost 4 bases, with 13 bases between them. Looked up from germline, CDR1 is SGHTA and CDR2 is FQGNSA. The CDR3 extends over 15 amino acids. DNA for the CDR3: TGTGCCAGCAGCTTAGGAATGGGAGATGTAGAGACCCAGTACTTC. This encodes CASSLGMGDVETQYF.

This clonotype has only a few counts. The chain joins TRBV2 to TRBJ2-2, with D possibly matching TRBD1 (6 bases). This CDR3 is 14 amino acids long. Deletions cut 7 bases from V and 6 bases from J, with 15 bases between. CDR1 and CDR2 (germline): SNHLY, FYNNEI. In nucleotides, the CDR3 is TGTGCCAGCATGAGCCTCAGGGGATCCGGGGAGCTGTTTTTT. Translated, it gives CASMSLRGSGELFF.

This clonotype was detected many times. V usage is TRBV30 and J usage is TRBJ1-5; D not resolved. Germline V gives CDR1 GTSNPN, CDR2 SVGIG (reference sequence). The length of the CDR3 is 13 residues. V lost 2 bases, J lost 0 bases, and 5 bases lay in between. The CDR3 region is CAWSQDSNQPQHF. In DNA form, the CDR3 reads TGTGCCTGGAGTCAGGATAGCAATCAGCCCCAGCATTTT.

This clonotype was detected a few times. The chain employs TRBV28 and TRBJ2-7; 10 bases are a match to TRBD2. This CDR3 comprises 17 residues. The ends lost 6 bases at V and 4 bases at J; junction bases unmatched: 15. Germline V gene lookup returns CDR1 MDHEN and CDR2 SYDVKM. The CDR3 bases are TGTGCCAGCAGCCCTCCCCCTGGGTCTAGCGGGAGTTACGAGCAGTACTTC. This translates into CASSPPPGSSGSYEQYF. Full variable domain (missing parts from reference TRBV28 and TRBJ2-7): DVKVTQSSRYLVKRTGEKVFLECVQDMDHENMFWYRQDPGLGLRLIYFSYDVKMKEKGDIPEGYSVSREKKERFSLILESASTNQTSMYLCASSPPPGSSGSYEQYFGPGTRLTVT.

This clonotype was detected ten times or more. V and J are TRBV6-1 and TRBJ1-2; 10 bases align to TRBD1. V was clipped by 5 bases and J by 8 bases; unmatched bases: 8. The CDR3 is 14 residues long. Germline V gives CDR1 MNHNS, CDR2 SASEGT. In nucleotides, the CDR3 is TGTGCCAGCAGTAAGGGACAGGGGAAACGGGGCTACACCTTC. Its protein product is CASSKGQGKRGYTF.

This clonotype was seen many times. The V gene is TRBV9, the J gene TRBJ1-2; TRBD1 might be the D (6 bases). Germline-derived CDR1 and CDR2 are SGDLS and YYNGEE. Trimming took off 3 bases at V and 2 bases at J, with 14 bases between the two ends. This CDR3 has 15 residues. CDR3 coding DNA: TGTGCCAGCAGCGCCGGGGGGGGACACAACTATGGCTACACCTTC. Translated: CASSAGGGHNYGYTF.

At least ten counts were recorded for this clonotype. The chain joins TRBV12-3 or TRBV12-4 to TRBJ1-2; 8 nucleotides agree with TRBD1. V shed 7 bases, J shed 0 bases, and the junction held 4 bases outside the gene matches. The CDR3 length is 14 residues. CDR3 bases: TGTGCCAGCAACAGGGGGACAGCTAACTATGGCTACACCTTC. Its protein is CASNRGTANYGYTF.

This clonotype has a count of ten or more. The CDR3 protein is CSAAEGVIYGYTF. CDR3 in DNA: TGCAGTGCTGCAGAGGGCGTAATCTATGGCTACACCTTC. The chain recombines TRBV20-1 with TRBJ1-2; D not certain. This CDR3 is built from 13 residues. Germline CDR1 is DFQATT and CDR2 is SNEGSKA (reference sequence). V was cut by 5 bases and J by 4 bases, with 14 bases left in between.

Notes on this clonotype: A much more abundant neighbour one base away suggests this may be a read error. The V call is TRBV19, the J call TRBJ2-7; possible D gene TRBD2, 7 bases. The CDR3 spans 15 residues. Germline CDR1 LNHDA, CDR2 SQIVND (reference sequence). CDR3 nucleotide sequence: TGTGCCAGTATGTTGGGAGGGGGGCAGCCGTACGAGCAGTGCTTC. Protein product: CASMLGGGQPYEQCF.

This clonotype has more than one count but fewer than ten. The rearrangement links TRBV6-1 to TRBJ2-2; TRBD1 is a possible D gene (6 bases). The CDR3 contains 15 residues. The V gene's germline CDR1 is MNHNS and CDR2 SASEGT. Trimming removed 7 bases from V and 0 bases from J, with 12 bases in between. The CDR3 bases are TGTGCCAGCACCACAGGGTCCGCGAACACCGGGGAGCTGTTTTTT. Translated: CASTTGSANTGELFF.

V gene TRBV6-5 combines with J gene TRBJ2-7; 11 bases are a match to TRBD2. V was clipped by 4 bases and J by 1 base; unmatched bases: 6. The CDR3 is 16 amino acids. The germline V gene has CDR1 MNHEY and CDR2 SVGAGI. Here the CDR3 DNA reads TGTGCCAGCAGTTTCTCCGGGACTAGCGGTTCCTACGAGCAGTACTTC. Amino acid sequence: CASSFSGTSGSYEQYF.

A few counts support this clonotype. The chain couples TRBV19 to TRBJ2-7; D possibly matches TRBD1 or TRBD2 (5 bases each). The CDR3 runs to 15 residues. Germline V lookup: CDR1 LNHDA, CDR2 SQIVND (reference sequence). The V and J ends lost 3 bases and 4 bases respectively, with 16 bases between them. This chain's CDR3 is CASSISEFGGYEQYF. CDR3 nucleotides: TGTGCCAGTAGTATTTCGGAATTTGGGGGATACGAGCAGTACTTC.

This clonotype was seen ten or more times. The chain has TRBV11-2 and TRBJ1-2; D is unresolved. The CDR3 has 14 residues. With 5 bases removed from V and 2 bases from J, the gap between germline ends came to 12 bases. The V gene's germline CDR1 is SGHAT and CDR2 FQNNGV. This CDR3 reads CASSHAAGNYGYTF. CDR3 DNA: TGTGCCAGCAGCCACGCTGCCGGGAACTATGGCTACACCTTC.

V gene TRBV7-8 combines with J gene TRBJ1-4; TRBD1 might be the D (5 bases). Germline V gene sequence: CDR1 SGHVS, CDR2 FQNEAQ. Trimming cost V 2 bases and J 7 bases, with 20 bases left between them. There are 17 residues in the CDR3. The CDR3 loop is CASSLRPFGGYPEKLFF. In nucleotides, the CDR3 is TGTGCCAGCAGCTTAAGGCCGTTTGGGGGGTATCCTGAAAAACTGTTTTTT. The full variable domain, completed using reference TRBV7-8 and TRBJ1-4, is GAGVSQSPRYKVAKRGQDVALRCDPISGHVSLFWYQQALGQGPEFLTYFQNEAQLDKSGLPSDRFFAERPEGSVSTLKIQRTQQEDSAVYLCASSLRPFGGYPEKLFFGSGTQLSVL.

By share, this clonotype counts as medium-sized. The V call is TRBV12-3 or TRBV12-4, the J call TRBJ1-1, with D unclear. The CDR3 loop spans 13 amino acids. V was shortened by 5 bases and J by 1 base, with 8 bases between the two germline ends. CDR3 amino acids: CASSHTGNTEAFF. Written as DNA, the CDR3 is TGTGCCAGCAGTCATACGGGGAACACTGAAGCTTTCTTT.

The CDR3 loop reads CASIKAELSYGYTF. The DNA for the CDR3 is TGTGCCAGCATCAAGGCGGAGTTGAGCTATGGCTACACCTTC. J is TRBJ1-2 and V is TRBV7-2, with D unclear. CDR3 length equals 14 residues. Per germline, CDR1 SGHTA and CDR2 FQGNSA. V was cut by 7 bases and J by 4 bases, with 16 bases left in between. The full variable domain, completed using reference TRBV7-2 and TRBJ1-2, is GAGVSQSPSNKVTEKGKDVELRCDPISGHTALYWYRQSLGQGLEFLIYFQGNSAPDKSGLPSDRFSAERTGGSVSTLTIQRTQQEDSAVYLCASIKAELSYGYTFGSGTRLTVV.

CDR3 sequence reads: CASSLVNTIYF. In nucleotides, the CDR3 is TGTGCCAGCAGTTTGGTTAACACCATATATTTT. The chain combines TRBV12-3 or TRBV12-4 with TRBJ1-3, with no clear D. The V gene lost 3 bases and the J gene lost 7 bases, with 4 bases spanning the gap. This CDR3 has 11 amino acids.

This clonotype was counted ten times or more. CDR3 protein: CASSPGTEYTEAFF. CDR3 DNA: TGTGCCAGCAGCCCAGGGACAGAATACACTGAAGCTTTCTTT. The rearrangement links TRBV7-2 to TRBJ1-1, with 7 bases fitting TRBD1. CDR3 length: 14 amino acids. Germline V lookup: CDR1 SGHTA, CDR2 FQGNSA. V gave up 5 bases and J gave up 3 bases; unmatched junction bases: 6.

Only a few counts were recorded for this clonotype. V is TRBV20-1 and J is TRBJ1-1; D gene ambiguous. The CDR3 runs 15 residues. V was trimmed by 3 bases and J by 3 bases, leaving 17 bases between them. From germline, CDR1 is DFQATT and CDR2 SNEGSKA (reference sequence). The CDR3 nucleotides are TGCAGTGCTAGTATGATGGGGAAGGAGGACACTGAAGCTTTCTTT. Translated: CSASMMGKEDTEAFF.

This clonotype came up many times. This chain connects TRBV24-1 to TRBJ1-2; tentative D call: TRBD1 (6 bases). Germline CDR1 is KGHDR and CDR2 is SFDVKD. V lost 1 base and J lost 8, with 13 bases in between. The CDR3 runs to 14 residues. The CDR3 DNA reads TGTGCCACCAGTGATTTTGGGGGCGCGGAAGGCTACACCTTC. Protein: CATSDFGGAEGYTF.

This clonotype turned up a few times. In nucleotides, the CDR3 is TGTGCCAGCAGGTCCGGGACTAGCGGGAGAGGTTCGTACTTC. This translates into CASRSGTSGRGSYF. The chain carries TRBV2 and TRBJ2-7; 14 nucleotides agree with TRBD2. Per the germline V gene, CDR1 is SNHLY and CDR2 is FYNNEI. The CDR3 runs 14 residues. Trimming cost V 6 bases and J 12 bases; bases outside gene matches: 10.

The V call is TRBV6-1, the J call TRBJ2-7; the D gene is possibly TRBD2 (6 bases). The CDR3 loop spans 12 amino acids. Germline V gene lookup returns CDR1 MNHNS and CDR2 SASEGT. Trimming shortened V by 6 bases and J by 5 bases, and 11 bases separated the two germline ends. CDR3 nucleotide sequence: TGTGCCAGCAGGCGGGGTGAGCACGAGCAGTACTTC. As protein: CASRRGEHEQYF.